One TCR beta chain is described in this entry. The source of the sample is a study of T cell responses to AZD1222 COVID-19 vaccine. Clones were read by immunoSEQ multiplex PCR, and TCRdb kept only the in-frame ones, dropping some. The table lists some 150,000 clones, 88% of them singletons, with around 3.4% in the top ten. Looked up from germline, CDR1 is SQVTM and CDR2 is ANQGSEA. The CDR3 sequence is 12 residues long. V lost 6 bases, J lost 1 base, and 2 bases stayed unmatched. V usage is TRBV29-1 and J usage is TRBJ1-1; the match to TRBD1 covers 7 bases. Sequenced material: peripheral blood, taken on day 0 of MenACWY control vaccination. The receptor was derived from an adult in good health. The DNA of the CDR3 is TGCAGCGTAAGGACAGGGAACACTGAAGCTTTCTTT. It translates to CSVRTGNTEAFF.